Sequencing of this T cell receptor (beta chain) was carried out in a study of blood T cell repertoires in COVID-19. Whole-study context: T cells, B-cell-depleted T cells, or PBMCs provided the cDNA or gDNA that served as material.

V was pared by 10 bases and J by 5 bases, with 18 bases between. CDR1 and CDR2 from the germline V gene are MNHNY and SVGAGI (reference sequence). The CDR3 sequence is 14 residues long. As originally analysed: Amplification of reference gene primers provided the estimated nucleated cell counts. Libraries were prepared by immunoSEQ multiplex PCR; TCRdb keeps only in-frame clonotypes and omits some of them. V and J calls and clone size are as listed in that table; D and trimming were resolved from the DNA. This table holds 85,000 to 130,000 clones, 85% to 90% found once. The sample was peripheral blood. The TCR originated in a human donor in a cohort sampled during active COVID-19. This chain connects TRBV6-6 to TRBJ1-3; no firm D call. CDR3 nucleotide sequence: TGTGCCACCACTATGACGGAGAGGAGAAACACCATATATTTT. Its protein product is CATTMTERRNTIYF.